This T cell receptor beta chain comes out of a study of OX40 agonist ivuxolimab in advanced cancers. Whole-study context: Previous treatment with anti-PD-1, anti-PD-L1 or anti-CTLA-4 therapy was allowed; 40% had received some.

The CDR3 covers 18 residues. V lost 6 bases and J lost 5; bases outside the gene matches: 16. Germline values: CDR1 SGHDN, CDR2 FVKESK. With regard to this clone: Its antigen remains unknown.

Overall study findings and caveats: Averaged across samples, CD8+ T cells carried more expanded clones than CD4+ did.

Here immunoSEQ multiplex PCR was the method, and the copy in TCRdb shows in-frame clones only, minus some. Among approximately 61,000 clones, 89% were seen once, and the ten largest hold about 18%. The clonotype comes from an adult with an advanced solid tumor such as melanoma, head and neck, liver or kidney cancer. The sequenced sample was CD4+ or CD8+ T cells sorted from blood, obtained in a trial of the OX40 agonist ivuxolimab. V is TRBV14 and J is TRBJ1-4; TRBD1 matches at 9 bases. CDR3 in amino acids: CASRPYLGQGGVNEKLFF. The CDR3, as DNA: TGTGCCAGCAGACCATACCTGGGACAGGGTGGTGTGAATGAAAAACTGTTTTTT.